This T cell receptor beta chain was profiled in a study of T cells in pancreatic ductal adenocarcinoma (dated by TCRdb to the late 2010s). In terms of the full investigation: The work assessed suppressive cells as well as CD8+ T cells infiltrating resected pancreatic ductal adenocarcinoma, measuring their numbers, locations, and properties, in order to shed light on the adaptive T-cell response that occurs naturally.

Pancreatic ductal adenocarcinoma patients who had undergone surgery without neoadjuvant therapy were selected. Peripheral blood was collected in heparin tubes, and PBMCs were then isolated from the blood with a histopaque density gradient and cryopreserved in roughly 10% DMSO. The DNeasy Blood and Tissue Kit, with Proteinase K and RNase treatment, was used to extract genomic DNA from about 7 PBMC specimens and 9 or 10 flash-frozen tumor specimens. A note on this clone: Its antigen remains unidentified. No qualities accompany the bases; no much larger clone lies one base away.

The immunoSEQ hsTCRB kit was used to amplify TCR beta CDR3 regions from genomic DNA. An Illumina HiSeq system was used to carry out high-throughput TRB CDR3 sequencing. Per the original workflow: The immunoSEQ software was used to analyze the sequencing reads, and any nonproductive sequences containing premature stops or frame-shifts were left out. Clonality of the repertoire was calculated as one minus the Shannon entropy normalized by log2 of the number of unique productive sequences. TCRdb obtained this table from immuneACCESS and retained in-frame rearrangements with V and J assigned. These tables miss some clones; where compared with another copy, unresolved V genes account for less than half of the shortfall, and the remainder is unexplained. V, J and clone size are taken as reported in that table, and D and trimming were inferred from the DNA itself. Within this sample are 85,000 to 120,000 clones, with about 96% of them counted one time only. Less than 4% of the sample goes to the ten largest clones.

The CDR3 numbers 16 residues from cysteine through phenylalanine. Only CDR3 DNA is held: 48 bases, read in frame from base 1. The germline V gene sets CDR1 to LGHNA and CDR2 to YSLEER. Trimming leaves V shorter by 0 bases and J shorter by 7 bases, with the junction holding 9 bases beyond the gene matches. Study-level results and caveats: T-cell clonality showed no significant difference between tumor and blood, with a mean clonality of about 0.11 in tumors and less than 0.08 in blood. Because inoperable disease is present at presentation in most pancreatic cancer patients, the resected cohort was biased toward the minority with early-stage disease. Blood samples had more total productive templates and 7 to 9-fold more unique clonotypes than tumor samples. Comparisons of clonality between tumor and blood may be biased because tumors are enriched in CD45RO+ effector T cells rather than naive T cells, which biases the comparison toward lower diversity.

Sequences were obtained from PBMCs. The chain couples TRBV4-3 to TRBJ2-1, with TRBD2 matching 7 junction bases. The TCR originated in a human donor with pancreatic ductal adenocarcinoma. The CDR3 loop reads CASSQDLGGRENEQFF. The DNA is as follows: TGCGCCAGCAGCCAAGATCTTGGCGGGAGAGAAAATGAGCAGTTCTTC.